The clone carrying this T cell receptor (beta chain) was counted a few times. Antigen: not known. The CDR3 runs to 15 residues. V lost 2 bases and J lost 9; bases outside the gene matches: 13. CDR1 and CDR2 (germline): MNHNS, SASEGT. The data stem from a study of T cell responses to AZD1222 COVID-19 vaccine. Study-wide results and limits: Repertoire sampling occurred only after the peak T cell response. Donors were chiefly white British, with a greater number of females, and clonal diversity was perhaps underestimated. With dominance at 160-218 and 743-854, vaccine-associated CD4 TCRs spanned spike. The study identified only six AZD1222 recipients as seropositive at baseline.

The data were produced by immunoSEQ multiplex PCR, yet TCRdb's version contains in-frame clones alone and is incomplete. The sample has more than 95,000 clones, more than 85% seen once. The sample in question was peripheral blood, obtained on day 0 of MenACWY control vaccination. The sequence came from an adult in good health. J is TRBJ2-7 and V is TRBV6-1, with 7 bases that match TRBD1. The CDR3 spells CASSEFQGTANWQYF. CDR3 in DNA: TGTGCCAGCAGTGAATTTCAAGGGACAGCCAACTGGCAGTACTTC.